The 32 T cell receptor beta chains below were found in one sample sequenced in a study of technical replicates of blood from a handful of donors. Assay: immunoSEQ multiplex PCR; the TCRdb copy retains only in-frame clones and omits some. The sample lists 70,000 to 95,000 clones, more than 85% seen once, with 0.3% to 0.45% in the top ten. Sequenced material: T cells isolated from PBMCs. All receptors come from a human donor in good health. Some clones in this sample may be carry-over from other donors' samples.

This sequence joins TRBV6-5 and TRBJ2-7, with D perhaps matching TRBD2 (5 bases). The germline CDR1 and CDR2 sequences are MNHEY and SVGAGI. Trimming cost V 0 bases and J 3 bases, with 15 bases left between them. The CDR3 extends over 16 amino acids. As DNA, the CDR3 is TGTGCCAGCAGTTACTCGAGTCTACGCGGGTTCTACGAGCAGTACTTC. It translates to CASSYSSLRGFYEQYF.

V is TRBV28 and J is TRBJ1-3; 7 nucleotides align to TRBD1. Germline CDR1 MDHEN, CDR2 SYDVKM. The CDR3 runs to 16 residues. Trimming removed 4 bases from V and 0 bases from J; junction bases left unmatched: 6. The CDR3 DNA is TGTGCCAGCAGTTCGCCGGGACAGAACTCTGGAAACACCATATATTTT. It yields the protein CASSSPGQNSGNTIYF. Filled out from reference TRBV28 and TRBJ1-3, the complete variable domain reads DVKVTQSSRYLVKRTGEKVFLECVQDMDHENMFWYRQDPGLGLRLIYFSYDVKMKEKGDIPEGYSVSREKKERFSLILESASTNQTSMYLCASSSPGQNSGNTIYFGEGSWLTVV.

The rearrangement joins TRBV5-1 to TRBJ2-1, with a tentative D call TRBD2 (6 bases). The V gene lost 0 bases and the J gene lost 2 bases, with 9 bases spanning the gap. The CDR3 has 15 residues. Germline V gives CDR1 SGHRS, CDR2 YFSETQ. The CDR3 DNA follows: TGCGCCAGCAGCTTGGGCGGGAACGCCTACAATGAGCAGTTCTTC. It translates to CASSLGGNAYNEQFF.

The V gene is TRBV19, the J gene TRBJ2-3; D remains ambiguous. CDR1 is LNHDA and CDR2 is SQIVND in the germline V gene (reference sequence). V was pared by 3 bases and J by 4 bases, with 5 bases between. The CDR3 is 12 residues long. Here the CDR3 reads CASSIRSDTQYF. The DNA for the CDR3 is TGTGCCAGTAGTATTCGGTCAGATACGCAGTATTTT.

This clone was detected only once. The V call is TRBV6-1, the J call TRBJ1-3; D not resolved. Trimming left V 2 bases short and J 0 bases short, with 14 bases between. This CDR3 contains 17 residues. CDR1 MNHNS and CDR2 SASEGT come from the germline V gene. The CDR3 sequence is CASSEHGGRTSGNTIYF. CDR3 bases: TGTGCCAGCAGTGAACACGGAGGCAGGACCTCTGGAAACACCATATATTTT.

This clone was recorded once. The V gene is TRBV5-1, the J gene TRBJ1-2; TRBD1 agrees at 7 bases. The CDR3 extends over 16 amino acids. The junction had 13 bases not matched to a gene; V was cut back by 0 bases and J by 8 bases. The germline V gene has CDR1 SGHRS and CDR2 YFSETQ. CDR3 coding DNA: TGCGCCAGCAGCTTGGAAGGACAGGTGGTCCCCTCCGGCTACACCTTC. Translation: CASSLEGQVVPSGYTF.

This chain joins TRBV15 and TRBJ2-5; 10 positions match TRBD2. V shed 5 bases and J 2 bases; nucleotides not matched to a gene: 20. The germline CDR1 and CDR2 sequences are LNHNV and YYDKDF (reference sequence). The CDR3 extends over 20 amino acids. The CDR3 DNA follows: TGTGCCACCAGCCCAACTAGCGGGATAGGTGGGGTAAAAAGGCAAGAGACCCAGTACTTC. Amino acids: CATSPTSGIGGVKRQETQYF.

V usage is TRBV15 and J usage is TRBJ1-2, with TRBD1 matching over 7 bases. This CDR3 has 15 residues. The junction had 6 bases not matched to a gene; V was cut back by 2 bases and J by 3 bases. Germline V gene lookup returns CDR1 LNHNV and CDR2 YYDKDF (reference sequence). CDR3 nucleotide sequence: TGTGCCACCAGCAGATCTCGAACAGGGGACTATGGCTACACCTTC. It translates to CATSRSRTGDYGYTF.

This chain uses TRBV6-1 with TRBJ1-3; D is ambiguous. The CDR3 is 14 amino acids. Trimming removed 1 base at V and 2 bases at J, with 6 bases between. Germline assignment: CDR1 MNHNS and CDR2 SASEGT. In DNA form, the CDR3 reads TGTGCCAGCAGTGAAGGGGCTGCTGGAAACACCATATATTTT. Translated, it gives CASSEGAAGNTIYF.

The rearrangement uses TRBV7-9 and TRBJ2-2; unclear D gene. Trimming removed 5 bases from V and 5 bases from J, with 3 bases in between. This CDR3 has 11 amino acids. Germline-derived CDR1 and CDR2 are SEHNR and FQNEAQ (reference sequence). CDR3 bases: TGTGCCAGCAGCCTGACCGGGGAGCTGTTTTTT. Its protein is CASSLTGELFF. The whole variable domain, filled in from reference TRBV7-9 and TRBJ2-2, reads DTGVSQNPRHKITKRGQNVTFRCDPISEHNRLYWYRQTLGQGPEFLTYFQNEAQLEKSRLLSDRFSAERPKGSFSTLEIQRTEQGDSAMYLCASSLTGELFFGEGSRLTVL.

The chain links TRBV30 to TRBJ2-5, with 7 bases lining up with TRBD1. The V segment lost 7 bases and the J segment 1 base; nucleotides outside the gene matches: 12. The CDR3 spans 15 residues. CDR1 is GTSNPN, CDR2 SVGIG, per germline (reference sequence). This CDR3 is CALSTRDSFQETQYF. The CDR3 nucleotides read TGTGCCTTATCTACCCGGGACAGTTTCCAAGAGACCCAGTACTTC.

The rearrangement links TRBV25-1 to TRBJ2-7, with a weak D call TRBD2 (5 bases). Germline CDR1 MGHDK, CDR2 SYGVNS. V lost 6 bases and J lost 2, with 8 bases in between. The CDR3 loop spans 12 amino acids. The CDR3 sequence is CASRTGTYEQYF. CDR3 bases: TGTGCCAGCAGGACGGGAACCTACGAGCAGTACTTC.

The chain uses TRBV9 and TRBJ2-5; D may be TRBD2 (6 bases). The CDR3 contains 15 residues. With 0 bases removed from V and 2 bases from J, the gap between germline ends came to 11 bases. Germline values: CDR1 SGDLS, CDR2 YYNGEE. CDR3 region: CASSVGGEIQETQYF. CDR3 DNA sequence: TGTGCCAGCAGCGTAGGGGGGGAAATTCAAGAGACCCAGTACTTC.

The chain combines TRBV9 with TRBJ2-3; possibly TRBD2 for D (5 bases). Looked up from germline, CDR1 is SGDLS and CDR2 is YYNGEE. This CDR3 region has 16 residues. Trimming took off 0 bases at V and 0 bases at J, with 11 bases between the two ends. The CDR3 here is CASSVVDSPSTDTQYF. DNA of the CDR3: TGTGCCAGCAGCGTAGTGGACTCCCCTAGCACAGATACGCAGTATTTT.

The chain couples TRBV7-8 to TRBJ2-1, with 11 bases that match TRBD2. Trimming took 5 bases from V and 5 from J; bases not matched to a gene: 8. The CDR3 consists of 16 residues. CDR1 and CDR2 from the germline V gene are SGHVS and FQNEAQ. The CDR3 region is CASSRLLAGANNEQFF. Written as DNA, the CDR3 is TGTGCCAGCAGCCGGCTACTAGCGGGAGCAAACAATGAGCAGTTCTTC.

The chain recombines TRBV10-3 with TRBJ1-3; D not certain. Trimming shortened V by 5 bases and J by 2 bases, and 22 bases separated the two germline ends. Germline CDR1 reads ENHRY; CDR2 reads SYGVKD. The CDR3 sequence is 18 residues long. As DNA, the CDR3 is TGTGCCATCAGTTCCTTGGAGGATAGGAAGACCCCTGGAAACACCATATATTTT. It yields the protein CAISSLEDRKTPGNTIYF.

The chain couples TRBV28 to TRBJ2-7, with unresolved D. Trimming shortened V by 5 bases and J by 2 bases, and 4 bases separated the two germline ends. Looked up from germline, CDR1 is MDHEN and CDR2 is SYDVKM. This CDR3 has 11 amino acids. The CDR3 nucleotides are TGTGCCAGCAGTCTTACCTACGAGCAGTACTTC. It codes for CASSLTYEQYF.

This CDR3 is CASSGPGLTVDEQFF. CDR3 nucleotide sequence: TGTGCCAGCAGCGGACCGGGACTGACTGTGGATGAGCAGTTCTTC. The chain has TRBV9 and TRBJ2-1; D may be TRBD2 (6 bases). Germline CDR1 and CDR2: SGDLS and YYNGEE. The length of the CDR3 is 15 residues. V lost 3 bases and J lost 8, with 18 bases in between.

The V gene is TRBV6-1, the J gene TRBJ2-7; 9 bases align to TRBD1. Germline values: CDR1 MNHNS, CDR2 SASEGT. With V trimmed by 2 bases and J by 9 bases, 11 bases remained unmatched. This CDR3 comprises 15 residues. CDR3 protein: CASSETPGQGLSQYF. DNA of the CDR3: TGTGCCAGCAGTGAAACTCCGGGACAGGGCCTGTCGCAGTACTTC.

The V gene is TRBV19, the J gene TRBJ2-1; 9 nucleotides line up with TRBD2. V lost 5 bases to trimming and J lost 7 bases; unmatched junction nucleotides: 6. This CDR3 contains 14 residues. Per germline, CDR1 LNHDA and CDR2 SQIVND (reference sequence). CDR3 in amino acids: CASSSSGAANEQFF. CDR3 coding DNA: TGTGCCAGTAGTTCTAGCGGGGCTGCGAATGAGCAGTTCTTC.

This rearrangement joins TRBV2 to TRBJ1-4, with 9 bases that match TRBD1. Germline CDR1 is SNHLY and CDR2 is FYNNEI. This CDR3 comprises 14 residues. After removal of 9 bases from V and 5 bases from J, the junction contained 7 bases not matched to a gene. CDR3 amino acids: CASSITGGNEKLFF. CDR3 nucleotides: TGTGCCAGTTCTATAACAGGGGGCAATGAAAAACTGTTTTTT.

The chain is built from TRBV11-2 and TRBJ1-5, with a possible D match to TRBD1 (5 bases). The CDR3 extends over 17 amino acids. Deletions cut 8 bases from V and 3 bases from J, with 23 bases between. CDR1 is SGHAT and CDR2 is FQNNGV in the germline V gene. For the CDR3, the DNA is TGTGCCAGCGCCTCTGGAGGGGTCCTGGAAAACAATCAGCCCCAGCATTTT. It codes for CASASGGVLENNQPQHF.

V and J are TRBV13 and TRBJ2-7; no reliable D call. Germline CDR1 and CDR2: PRHDT and FYEKMQ (reference sequence). Trimming took off 4 bases at V and 5 bases at J, with 6 bases between the two ends. This CDR3 has 11 amino acids. This CDR3 is CASSSRDEQYF. The CDR3 bases are TGTGCCAGCAGCTCCCGGGACGAGCAGTACTTC.

The chain carries TRBV19 and TRBJ1-1; tentative D call: TRBD1 (6 bases). This CDR3 comprises 12 residues. Germline V lookup: CDR1 LNHDA, CDR2 SQIVND (reference sequence). Trimming cost V 3 bases and J 6 bases, with 8 bases left between them. The CDR3 region is CASSMNRAEAFF. The CDR3 DNA sequence: TGTGCCAGTAGTATGAACAGGGCTGAAGCTTTCTTT. Combining the CDR3 with reference TRBV19 and TRBJ1-1 gives the whole variable domain DGGITQSPKYLFRKEGQNVTLSCEQNLNHDAMYWYRQDPGQGLRLIYYSQIVNDFQKGDIAEGYSVSREKKESFPLTVTSAQKNPTAFYLCASSMNRAEAFFGQGTRLTVV.

The chain recombines TRBV28 with TRBJ2-2; tentative D call: TRBD2 (5 bases). Deletions cut 8 bases from V and 4 bases from J, with 11 bases between. Germline CDR1 reads MDHEN; CDR2 reads SYDVKM. This CDR3 is built from 13 residues. CDR3 region: CASRTRTTGELFF. The CDR3 DNA sequence: TGTGCCAGCCGTACTAGAACCACCGGGGAGCTGTTTTTT. Together with reference TRBV28 and TRBJ2-2, the CDR3 gives the full variable domain: DVKVTQSSRYLVKRTGEKVFLECVQDMDHENMFWYRQDPGLGLRLIYFSYDVKMKEKGDIPEGYSVSREKKERFSLILESASTNQTSMYLCASRTRTTGELFFGEGSRLTVL.

Here the CDR3 DNA reads TGCAGCGTTACACGTTCAGGAAACACCATATATTTT. Translated: CSVTRSGNTIYF. The chain has TRBV29-1 and TRBJ1-3; D is unresolved. CDR3 size: 12 residues. V was clipped by 5 bases and J by 4 bases, with 9 bases between them. Per the germline V gene, CDR1 is SQVTM and CDR2 is ANQGSEA. The complete variable domain, with remaining parts taken from reference TRBV29-1 and TRBJ1-3, reads SAVISQKPSRDICQRGTSLTIQCQVDSQVTMMFWYRQQPGQSLTLIATANQGSEATYESGFVIDKFPISRPNLTFSTLTVSNMSPEDSSIYLCSVTRSGNTIYFGEGSWLTVV.

The chain carries TRBV27 and TRBJ2-1, with 9 bases fitting TRBD1. This CDR3 region has 13 residues. The V gene's germline CDR1 is MNHEY and CDR2 SMNVEV (reference sequence). The trim removed 2 bases at V and 7 bases at J, leaving 0 bases unmatched. The CDR3 loop is CASSLGTGNEQFF. The CDR3, as DNA: TGTGCCAGCAGTTTAGGGACAGGGAATGAGCAGTTCTTC.

As for this clone: This sample also contains other DNA sequences that code for the same CDR3. V is TRBV30 and J is TRBJ1-2, with D unresolved. The CDR3 is 13 amino acids. V was trimmed by 0 bases and J by 1 base, leaving 6 bases between them. Germline V lookup: CDR1 GTSNPN, CDR2 SVGIG (reference sequence). Here the CDR3 DNA reads TGTGCCTGGAGTGTCAATAGTAACTATGGCTACACCTTC. This gives the protein CAWSVNSNYGYTF. Filled out from reference TRBV30 and TRBJ1-2, the complete variable domain reads SQTIHQWPATLVQPVGSPLSLECTVEGTSNPNLYWYRQAAGRGLQLLFYSVGIGQISSEVPQNLSASRPQDRQFILSSKKLLLSDSGFYLCAWSVNSNYGYTFGSGTRLTVV.

V and J are TRBV5-8 and TRBJ2-1; 8 bases are shared with TRBD2. Trimming removed 7 bases from V and 0 bases from J; junction bases left unmatched: 6. The CDR3 loop spans 15 amino acids. Germline CDR1 reads SGHTS; CDR2 reads YDEGEE. The CDR3 spells CASSSGTSSYNEQFF. CDR3 DNA: TGTGCCAGCTCTTCCGGGACTAGCTCCTACAATGAGCAGTTCTTC.

Comment on this clone: The same CDR3 can be traced to other DNA sequences in this sample. The chain joins TRBV29-1 to TRBJ2-3; tentative D call: TRBD2 (5 bases). The CDR3 sequence is 13 residues long. Trimming stripped 6 bases from V and 2 bases from J, with 12 bases between. The germline gives CDR1 SQVTM, CDR2 ANQGSEA. CDR3 nucleotides: TGCAGCGTAGAGGGCCGTTTCACAGATACGCAGTATTTT. It codes for CSVEGRFTDTQYF.

The J gene is TRBJ2-1, the V gene TRBV19, with 7 bases aligning to TRBD1. The V and J ends lost 10 bases and 1 base, in that order; junction bases with no gene match: 7. The CDR3 consists of 14 residues. From germline, CDR1 is LNHDA and CDR2 SQIVND (reference sequence). This chain's CDR3 is CATHRGQSYNEQFF. CDR3 in DNA: TGTGCCACCCACCGGGGACAGTCCTACAATGAGCAGTTCTTC.

The genes are TRBV6-4 and TRBJ1-1; TRBD1 might be the D (6 bases). Trimming cost V 5 bases and J 3 bases, with 13 bases left between them. In germline, CDR1 is MRHNA, CDR2 SNTAGT. This CDR3 has 14 residues. CDR3 coding DNA: TGTGCCAGCAGTAGATTACAGGGCGACACTGAAGCTTTCTTT. This sequence encodes CASSRLQGDTEAFF.